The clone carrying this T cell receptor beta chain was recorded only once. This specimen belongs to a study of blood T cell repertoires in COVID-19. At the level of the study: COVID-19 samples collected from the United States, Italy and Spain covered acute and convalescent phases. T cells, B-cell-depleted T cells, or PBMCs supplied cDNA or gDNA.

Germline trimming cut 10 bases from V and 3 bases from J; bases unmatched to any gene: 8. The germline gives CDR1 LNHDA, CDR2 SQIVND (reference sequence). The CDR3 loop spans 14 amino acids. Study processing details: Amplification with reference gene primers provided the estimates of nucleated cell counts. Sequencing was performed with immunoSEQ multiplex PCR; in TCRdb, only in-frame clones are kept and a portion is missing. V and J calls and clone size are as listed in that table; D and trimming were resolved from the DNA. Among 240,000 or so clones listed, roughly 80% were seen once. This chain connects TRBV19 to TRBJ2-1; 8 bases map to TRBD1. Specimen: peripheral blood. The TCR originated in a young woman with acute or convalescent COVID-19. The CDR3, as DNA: TGTGCCACTGGACAGGGAATCGGCTACAATGAGCAGTTCTTC. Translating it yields CATGQGIGYNEQFF. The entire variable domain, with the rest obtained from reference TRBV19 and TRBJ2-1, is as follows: DGGITQSPKYLFRKEGQNVTLSCEQNLNHDAMYWYRQDPGQGLRLIYYSQIVNDFQKGDIAEGYSVSREKKESFPLTVTSAQKNPTAFYLCATGQGIGYNEQFFGPGTRLTVL.